The 24 T cell receptor beta chains presented below share a single source sample, sequenced in a study of a mutant IDH1 vaccine in newly diagnosed glioma. Time point here: week 11, during vaccination. Topical imiquimod accompanied each vaccine dose, which consisted of 300 ug of mutant IDH1 20-mer peptide. The table came from immunoSEQ multiplex PCR; TCRdb's copy has only in-frame clones and leaves some out. The data contain about 62,000 clones, over 75% of them singletons. No antigen is known for these receptors. The sequencing used PBMCs, collected from a glioma patient whose treatment included an IDH1 peptide vaccine. The receptor source for this set is a middle-aged man with glioma.

The CDR3 nucleotides read TGTGCCACCTCCTCGGAGGGGGCGAGCGCCGGGGAGCTGTTTTTT. It yields the protein CATSSEGASAGELFF. This rearrangement joins TRBV6-1 to TRBJ2-2, with D perhaps matching TRBD1 (7 bases). Germline assignment: CDR1 MNHNS and CDR2 SASEGT. V lost 10 bases, J lost 6 bases, and 21 bases lay in between. There are 15 residues in the CDR3.

The chain combines TRBV5-1 with TRBJ2-5; 9 nucleotides line up with TRBD1. Germline V lookup: CDR1 SGHRS, CDR2 YFSETQ. With 5 bases clipped from V and 5 bases from J, the junction kept 10 bases outside the gene matches. The CDR3 extends over 15 amino acids. In DNA form, the CDR3 reads TGCGCCAGCAGTCTTGGAACAGGGGGCGAGGAGACCCAGTACTTC. This encodes CASSLGTGGEETQYF.

This chain links TRBV7-9 with TRBJ1-1; 7 bases are shared with TRBD1. CDR3 length: 16 residues. The germline V gene has CDR1 SEHNR and CDR2 FQNEAQ (reference sequence). V was pared by 5 bases and J by 4 bases, with 13 bases of the junction left unmatched. CDR3 nucleotides: TGTGCCAGCAGCCCAAGGAAAGGGGGCGCGGGCACTGAAGCTTTCTTT. It yields the protein CASSPRKGGAGTEAFF.

The rearrangement uses TRBV28 and TRBJ1-6; TRBD1 might be the D (5 bases). V was trimmed by 6 bases and J by 12 bases, leaving 15 bases between them. CDR1 is MDHEN, CDR2 SYDVKM, per germline. CDR3 length equals 13 residues. This CDR3 is CASSLGTDLPLHF. In DNA, the CDR3 is TGTGCCAGCAGCCTTGGGACGGACCTACCCCTCCACTTT.

The V call is TRBV9, the J call TRBJ2-1; D is ambiguous. V lost 0 bases and J 0 bases, leaving 10 bases between the germline ends. CDR3 size: 16 residues. The V gene's germline CDR1 is SGDLS and CDR2 YYNGEE. The CDR3 protein is CASSVELPSSYNEQFF. The CDR3 DNA follows: TGTGCCAGCAGCGTAGAGCTACCTAGCTCCTACAATGAGCAGTTCTTC. Based on the CDR3 plus reference TRBV9 and TRBJ2-1, the full variable domain is DSGVTQTPKHLITATGQRVTLRCSPRSGDLSVYWYQQSLDQGLQFLIQYYNGEERAKGNILERFSAQQFPDLHSELNLSSLELGDSALYFCASSVELPSSYNEQFFGPGTRLTVL.

The chain combines TRBV6-5 with TRBJ2-7; 11 bases are shared with TRBD2. The V gene end was trimmed by 5 bases and the J gene end by 5 bases; junction bases not matched to a gene: 8. Germline lookup yields CDR1 MNHEY and CDR2 SVGAGI. CDR3 length: 15 amino acids. The chain's CDR3 is CASSVSGGAGNEQYV. For the CDR3, the DNA is TGTGCCAGCAGTGTTAGCGGGGGGGCCGGCAACGAGCAGTACGTC.

The chain is built from TRBV28 and TRBJ2-2; TRBD1 aligns across 12 bases. This CDR3 region has 18 residues. CDR1 and CDR2 (germline): MDHEN, SYDVKM. The V and J ends lost 8 bases and 6 bases, in that order; junction bases with no gene match: 16. The DNA of the CDR3 is TGTGCCAGCCGGGACAGGGGGCTATCCCTTAGCGTCCCCGGGGAGCTGTTTTTT. It codes for CASRDRGLSLSVPGELFF. The whole variable domain, filled in from reference TRBV28 and TRBJ2-2, reads DVKVTQSSRYLVKRTGEKVFLECVQDMDHENMFWYRQDPGLGLRLIYFSYDVKMKEKGDIPEGYSVSREKKERFSLILESASTNQTSMYLCASRDRGLSLSVPGELFFGEGSRLTVL.

This clone has a single count. V gene TRBV14 combines with J gene TRBJ2-3; TRBD1 or TRBD2 may be the D gene (5 bases each). The CDR3 runs to 17 residues. V was cut by 0 bases and J by 4 bases, with 17 bases left in between. Per germline, CDR1 SGHDN and CDR2 FVKESK. The CDR3 DNA is TGTGCCAGCAGCCAAGAAGCAGGGCGGGCCGGGGCAGATACGCAGTATTTT. Protein sequence: CASSQEAGRAGADTQYF.

The count of this clone is one. The CDR3, as DNA: TGTGCCAGCAGGTCTAGCGGGTCCGAAACGATGGGGTTCTTC. Translation: CASRSSGSETMGFF. This chain joins TRBV6-5 and TRBJ2-1, with 8 positions matching TRBD2. J was trimmed by 15 bases and V by 6 bases; bases with no gene match: 16. The CDR3 is 14 amino acids. Germline assignment: CDR1 MNHEY and CDR2 SVGAGI.

V gene TRBV5-4 combines with J gene TRBJ2-5, with 10 bases fitting TRBD1. V trimming: 4 bases; J trimming: 7 bases; junction bases outside the gene matches: 13. Per the germline V gene, CDR1 is SGHNT and CDR2 is YYREEE (reference sequence). The CDR3 is 16 residues long. CDR3 DNA sequence: TGTGCCAGCAGCCCACATTCCGGGACAGGGGACGCGACCCAGTACTTC. It yields the protein CASSPHSGTGDATQYF.

V usage is TRBV6-1 and J usage is TRBJ1-5; weak D call: TRBD1 (5 bases). CDR1 and CDR2 from the germline V gene are MNHNS and SASEGT. The length of the CDR3 is 16 residues. Trimming removed 3 bases from V and 8 bases from J, with 20 bases in between. This CDR3 is CASSETPLTRAEPQHF. In nucleotides, the CDR3 is TGTGCCAGCAGTGAGACCCCTTTAACCAGGGCTGAGCCCCAGCATTTT.

The chain uses TRBV11-3 and TRBJ2-1, with D perhaps TRBD1 (6 bases). Looked up from germline, CDR1 is SGHNT and CDR2 is YENEEA. V shed 5 bases and J shed 4 bases, with 9 bases lying between them. This CDR3 region has 13 residues. CDR3 region: CASSLQGYNEQFF. The CDR3 DNA follows: TGTGCCAGCAGCCTACAGGGATACAATGAGCAGTTCTTC. Filled out from reference TRBV11-3 and TRBJ2-1, the complete variable domain reads EAGVVQSPRYKIIEKKQPVAFWCNPISGHNTLYWYLQNLGQGPELLIRYENEEAVDDSQLPKDRFSAERLKGVDSTLKIQPAELGDSAVYLCASSLQGYNEQFFGPGTRLTVL.

The chain combines TRBV5-1 with TRBJ2-5; 7 positions match TRBD1. J was trimmed by 4 bases and V by 6 bases; bases with no gene match: 12. The CDR3 loop spans 15 amino acids. Looked up from germline, CDR1 is SGHRS and CDR2 is YFSETQ. In DNA form, the CDR3 reads TGCGCCAGCACCTCTCCATCCTCAGGGGGAGAGACCCAGTACTTC. Its protein is CASTSPSSGGETQYF. The complete variable domain, with remaining parts taken from reference TRBV5-1 and TRBJ2-5, reads KAGVTQTPRYLIKTRGQQVTLSCSPISGHRSVSWYQQTPGQGLQFLFEYFSETQRNKGNFPGRFSGRQFSNSRSEMNVSTLELGDSALYLCASTSPSSGGETQYFGPGTRLLVL.

CDR3 region: CASSNRKDRGHGYTF. For the CDR3, the DNA is TGTGCCAGCAGTAACCGTAAGGACAGGGGTCACGGCTACACCTTC. This chain uses TRBV6-5 with TRBJ1-2; TRBD1 agrees at 9 bases. The CDR3 runs 15 residues. Per the germline V gene, CDR1 is MNHEY and CDR2 is SVGAGI. The V and J ends lost 5 bases and 8 bases, in that order; junction bases with no gene match: 12.

This rearrangement joins TRBV30 to TRBJ1-1; the D is unclear. Germline V gives CDR1 GTSNPN, CDR2 SVGIG (reference sequence). Between the trimmed V and J ends, which lost 5 bases and 3 bases, there was a span of 7 bases. The CDR3 is 11 amino acids. The DNA for the CDR3 is TGTGCCTGGGGACTGGACACTGAAGCTTTCTTT. Translation gives CAWGLDTEAFF. The full variable domain, its missing parts supplied by reference TRBV30 and TRBJ1-1, is SQTIHQWPATLVQPVGSPLSLECTVEGTSNPNLYWYRQAAGRGLQLLFYSVGIGQISSEVPQNLSASRPQDRQFILSSKKLLLSDSGFYLCAWGLDTEAFFGQGTRLTVV.

The chain has TRBV2 and TRBJ1-6, with a tentative D call TRBD1 (5 bases). Trimming pared 5 bases from V and 7 bases from J, leaving 12 bases between. The germline V gene encodes CDR1 SNHLY and CDR2 FYNNEI. The CDR3 is 14 amino acids. CDR3 loop: CASSLRGNNSPLHF. CDR3 sequence (DNA): TGTGCCAGCAGTCTCCGGGGGAACAATTCACCCCTCCACTTT.

The chain has TRBV7-2 and TRBJ2-7, with 8 bases identical to TRBD2. Germline V gene lookup returns CDR1 SGHTA and CDR2 FQGNSA. V shed 1 base, J shed 4 bases, and the junction held 3 bases outside the gene matches. CDR3 length: 14 residues. The CDR3 sequence is CASSLGAGGYEQYV. For the CDR3, the DNA is TGTGCCAGCAGCTTAGGGGCGGGGGGATACGAGCAGTACGTC.

The chain employs TRBV4-2 and TRBJ2-7, with D hard to call. The CDR3 loop spans 16 amino acids. From germline, CDR1 is LGHNA and CDR2 YNFKEQ. V was shortened by 3 bases and J by 3 bases, with 18 bases between the two germline ends. CDR3 sequence (DNA): TGTGCCAGCAGCCAGGTTCTTGAGCCACAAAACTACGAGCAGTACTTC. As protein: CASSQVLEPQNYEQYF.

This sequence joins TRBV7-2 and TRBJ1-1; unclear D gene. There are 11 residues in the CDR3. Trimming stripped 4 bases from V and 3 bases from J, with 3 bases between. Germline CDR1 and CDR2: SGHTA and FQGNSA. CDR3 sequence (DNA): TGTGCCAGCAGCTCTGACACTGAAGCTTTCTTT. Its translation is CASSSDTEAFF.

With regard to this clone: The sample carries other DNA sequences with the same CDR3. This chain uses TRBV4-1 with TRBJ1-3; a weak D match, TRBD1 (6 bases). Per the germline V gene, CDR1 is MGHRA and CDR2 is YSYEKL. Trimming removed 3 bases from V and 0 bases from J, with 12 bases in between. The CDR3 contains 16 residues. The CDR3 DNA reads as TGCGCCAGCAGCCATCCCCAGGGGAGCTCTGGAAACACCATATATTTT. Its translation: CASSHPQGSSGNTIYF.

The chain employs TRBV7-2 and TRBJ1-4, with 7 positions matching TRBD1. After removal of 5 bases from V and 8 bases from J, the junction contained 11 bases not matched to a gene. The V gene's germline CDR1 is SGHTA and CDR2 FQGNSA. The CDR3 extends over 15 amino acids. Here the CDR3 DNA reads TGTGCCAGCAGCCGTGAACAGGGGAGAGTGGAAAAACTGTTTTTT. Its protein product is CASSREQGRVEKLFF.

The gene calls are TRBV5-1 and TRBJ2-6; unclear D gene. This CDR3 is built from 15 residues. Germline CDR1 and CDR2: SGHRS and YFSETQ. V was pared by 4 bases and J by 0 bases, with 8 bases between. The CDR3 region has the DNA TGCGCCAGCAGCCTTCAGAGCTCTGGGGCCAACGTCCTGACTTTC. Amino acid sequence: CASSLQSSGANVLTF.

V gene TRBV5-1 combines with J gene TRBJ2-3; 11 bases align to TRBD2. There are 16 residues in the CDR3. Looked up from germline, CDR1 is SGHRS and CDR2 is YFSETQ. The ends lost 4 bases at V and 2 bases at J; junction bases unmatched: 6. CDR3 DNA: TGCGCCAGCAGCACCAGACTAGCGGGGCACACAGATACGCAGTATTTT. Amino acid sequence: CASSTRLAGHTDTQYF.

The chain uses TRBV19 and TRBJ1-5; TRBD1 agrees at 12 bases. V was clipped by 5 bases and J by 0 bases; unmatched bases: 5. The CDR3 loop spans 17 amino acids. Germline CDR1 reads LNHDA; CDR2 reads SQIVND (reference sequence). The CDR3 region is CASSPGQGANSNQPQHF. DNA of the CDR3: TGTGCCAGTAGTCCGGGACAGGGGGCGAATAGCAATCAGCCCCAGCATTTT.